This T cell receptor (beta chain) was captured in a study of OX40 agonist ivuxolimab in advanced cancers. Across the whole study: Patients were given ivuxolimab, an antibody that agonizes OX40 (CD134). A history of anti-PD-1, anti-PD-L1 or anti-CTLA-4 therapy was acceptable, and roughly 40% had some.

TCRdb's table, derived via immunoSEQ multiplex PCR, lists solely in-frame clones and lacks some. The sample consists of roughly 30,000 clones, 88% of them appearing once. Relative to its sample, this clone is large. Trimming removed 3 bases from V and 2 bases from J, with 7 bases in between. Germline V CDR1 and CDR2: SGDLS, YYNGEE. The CDR3 spans 13 residues. This TCR derives from an adult with an advanced solid tumor such as melanoma, head and neck, liver or kidney cancer. The sequenced sample was CD4+ or CD8+ T cells sorted from blood, obtained in a trial of the OX40 agonist ivuxolimab. The chain is built from TRBV9 and TRBJ2-3; no firm D call. The CDR3 region has the DNA TGTGCCAGCAGCGAGCCCTTCACAGATACGCAGTATTTT. This encodes CASSEPFTDTQYF.